A selection of T cell receptor beta chains follows, all from one sample in a study of CD8 T cells in Susac syndrome. TCRdb reanalysed the immunoSEQ multiplex PCR reads using MiXCR and keeps one entry per CDR3 protein. The data show 350,000 to 550,000 distinct CDR3 sequences, 75% to 90% seen once. The sample was CD8+ T cells from PBMCs. The origin of the receptors is a human donor with multiple sclerosis. The CDR3 runs from the conserved cysteine through the conserved F or W. The order of the fields is J gene, V gene, clone size, D gene, CDR3 protein, CDR3 DNA. D genes are given only for firm matches. Expanded clones get a size class; other rows say once, few or many, or leave the size out.

>TRBJ2-7|TRBV3-1|NA|NA
CASSQGRGRIGEQYF
TGTGCCAGCAGCCAAGGACGGGGGAGGATAGGGGAGCAGTACTTC
>TRBJ2-7|TRBV7-2|once|TRBD2
CASLGTSGASCEQYF
TGTGCCAGCCTCGGGACTAGCGGGGCCTCCTGCGAGCAGTACTTC
>TRBJ2-4|TRBV4-2|NA|TRBD2
CASSPRGSLAGGSSKNIQYF
TGTGCCAGCAGCCCACGAGGGAGTCTAGCGGGAGGGAGTAGCAAAAACATTCAGTACTTC
>TRBJ2-1|TRBV10-3|NA|NA
CAISEPSRTPPSYNEQFF
TGTGCCATCAGTGAGCCCAGCAGGACCCCCCCCTCCTACAATGAGCAGTTCTTC
>TRBJ2-1|TRBV30|NA|TRBD2
CAWILAGGHPGYNEQFF
TGTGCCTGGATTTTAGCGGGAGGCCATCCGGGTTACAATGAGCAGTTCTTC
>TRBJ2-7|TRBV29-1|NA|NA
CSVELTRTESDEQYF
TGCAGCGTAGAACTGACCAGGACGGAATCGGACGAGCAGTACTTC
>TRBJ1-1|TRBV14|NA|NA
CASSQEGLANTEAFF
TGTGCCAGCAGCCAAGAGGGACTGGCGAACACTGAAGCTTTCTTT
>TRBJ2-3|TRBV27|NA|TRBD2
CASSLASSGGSTDTQYF
TGTGCCAGCAGTTTAGCCTCAAGCGGGGGTAGCACAGATACGCAGTATTTT
>TRBJ2-3|TRBV5-1|NA|NA
CASSLAGRRGTDTQYF
TGCGCCAGCAGTCTTGCGGGTCGGCGGGGCACGGATACGCAGTATTTT
>TRBJ2-4|TRBV12-3/TRBV12-4|NA|NA
CASSLETPIAKNIQYF
TGTGCCAGCAGTTTAGAGACACCCATAGCCAAAAACATTCAGTACTTC
>TRBJ2-3|TRBV28|NA|TRBD2
CASKLAESRNTDTQYF
TGTGCCAGCAAACTAGCGGAGTCCCGTAATACAGATACGCAGTATTTT
>TRBJ1-1|TRBV7-3|NA|NA
CASSLQGPNTEAFF
TGTGCCAGCAGCTTACAGGGACCGAACACTGAAGCTTTCTTT
>TRBJ2-7|TRBV11-2|NA|NA
CASSLGHGTPYEQYF
TGTGCCAGCAGCTTAGGTCATGGCACCCCCTACGAACAGTACTTC
>TRBJ2-7|TRBV5-6|NA|NA
CASSFRFKGYSRRQYF
TGTGCCAGCAGCTTCCGTTTTAAGGGCTACTCCCGGAGGCAGTACTTC
>TRBJ1-2|TRBV10-2|NA|NA
CASSEFQGDLYGYTF
TGCGCCAGCAGTGAGTTTCAGGGTGACCTCTATGGCTACACCTTC
>TRBJ2-5|TRBV5-6|NA|NA
CASSASGDRDSQETQYF
TGTGCCAGCAGCGCCTCAGGGGACCGGGACTCACAAGAGACCCAGTACTTC
>TRBJ2-7|TRBV7-6|NA|TRBD2
CASSGPGTSDEQYF
TGTGCCAGCAGCGGACCCGGGACTAGCGATGAGCAGTACTTC
>TRBJ2-5|TRBV28|NA|TRBD1
CASSQQGAWETQYF
TGTGCCAGCAGTCAACAGGGGGCCTGGGAGACCCAGTACTTC
>TRBJ1-5|TRBV27|NA|TRBD1
CASLPIWTGDQPQHF
TGTGCCAGCCTTCCCATCTGGACAGGGGATCAGCCCCAGCATTTT
>TRBJ2-7|TRBV6-1|once|NA
CASSERGGTIFYEQYF
TGTGCCAGCAGTGAGAGAGGGGGAACAATCTTCTACGAGCAGTACTTC
>TRBJ1-1|TRBV7-8|NA|TRBD1
CASSSGTAYNTEAFF
TGTGCCAGCAGCTCTGGGACAGCTTATAACACTGAAGCTTTCTTT
>TRBJ2-6|TRBV29-1|NA|NA
CSVEAGREGVLTF
TGCAGCGTTGAAGCGGGAAGGGAAGGAGTCCTGACTTTC
>TRBJ2-7|TRBV6-5|NA|NA
CASMTYSYEQYF
TGTGCCAGCATGACTTACTCCTACGAGCAGTACTTC
>TRBJ2-1|TRBV7-6|NA|NA
CASSSRDQRSGEQFF
TGTGCCAGCAGCTCCCGGGACCAAAGGTCGGGTGAGCAGTTCTTC
>TRBJ2-2|TRBV3-1|NA|TRBD1
CASRATGEANTGELFF
TGTGCCAGCAGAGCGACAGGGGAGGCGAACACCGGGGAGCTGTTTTTT
>TRBJ1-1|TRBV5-6|NA|NA
CASSLTSPNTEAFF
TGTGCCAGCAGCTTGACCAGCCCGAACACTGAAGCTTTCTTT
>TRBJ2-1|TRBV5-1|NA|NA
CASSLGQVGNEQFF
TGCGCCAGCAGCTTGGGACAGGTTGGGAATGAGCAGTTCTTC
>TRBJ2-5|TRBV27|NA|TRBD2
CASRPLAGVETQYF
TGTGCCAGCCGTCCCCTAGCGGGAGTAGAGACCCAGTACTTC
>TRBJ2-3|TRBV5-6|once|NA
CASSLSPRSPKLTDTQYF
TGTGCCAGCAGCTTGTCCCCCCGCTCCCCAAAGCTCACAGATACGCAGTATTTT
>TRBJ2-1|TRBV2|NA|TRBD2
CASSDFGTSARRDEQFF
TGTGCCAGCAGTGATTTCGGGACTAGCGCCCGTAGGGATGAGCAGTTCTTC
>TRBJ1-6|TRBV4-2|NA|NA
CASSQGWTSPLHF
TGTGCCAGCAGCCAAGGTTGGACGAGTCCCCTCCACTTT
>TRBJ2-1|TRBV2|NA|NA
CASTGDEQFF
TGTGCCAGCACGGGCGATGAGCAGTTCTTC
>TRBJ1-2|TRBV6-1|NA|NA
CASSEVGGGYGYTF
TGTGCCAGCAGTGAAGTTGGCGGAGGCTATGGCTACACCTTC
>TRBJ1-5|TRBV20-1|NA|NA
CSAPGTDGRNQPQHF
TGCAGTGCGCCGGGGACTGACGGCCGCAATCAGCCCCAGCATTTT
>TRBJ2-1|TRBV5-6|NA|NA
CASSLAAEGTWGVEQFF
TGTGCCAGCAGCTTGGCGGCGGAGGGAACCTGGGGAGTTGAGCAGTTCTTC
>TRBJ1-1|TRBV29-1|once|TRBD1
CSVETDGTGATEAFF
TGCAGCGTGGAGACTGACGGGACAGGGGCGACTGAAGCTTTCTTT
>TRBJ1-4|TRBV30|once|NA
CAWREGTVINEKLFF
TGTGCCTGGAGAGAAGGGACGGTGATTAATGAAAAACTGTTTTTT
>TRBJ1-2|TRBV20-1|NA|NA
CSAREKGGTYGYTF
TGCAGTGCTAGGGAAAAGGGGGGTACCTATGGCTACACCTTC
>TRBJ1-1|TRBV29-1|few|NA
CSVEVEGGNTEAFF
TGCAGCGTTGAAGTGGAGGGTGGGAACACTGAAGCTTTCTTT
>TRBJ1-2|TRBV25-1|NA|TRBD1
CASSDPDRALYGYTF
TGTGCCAGCAGTGACCCGGACAGGGCTCTCTATGGCTACACCTTC
>TRBJ2-7|TRBV7-9|once|NA
CASSFATGYEQYF
TGTGCCAGCAGCTTTGCAACAGGGTACGAGCAGTACTTC
>TRBJ2-7|TRBV4-2|NA|NA
CASSQHNRVVDEQYF
TGTGCCAGCAGCCAACATAACCGGGTTGTCGACGAGCAGTACTTC
>TRBJ2-3|TRBV27|once|TRBD2
CASSFPHPGASGVLRQYF
TGTGCCAGCAGTTTCCCTCACCCAGGGGCTAGCGGGGTTTTAAGGCAGTATTTT
>TRBJ2-2|TRBV10-3|few|TRBD1
CAISGDSDGTGELFF
TGTGCCATCAGTGGGGACAGCGATGGCACCGGGGAGCTGTTTTTT
>TRBJ2-3|TRBV4-1|NA|NA
CASSQAAGADTQYF
TGCGCCAGCAGCCAAGCTGCGGGGGCTGATACGCAGTATTTT
>TRBJ2-2|TRBV10-3|once|NA
CAISELGRETLTGELFF
TGTGCCATCAGTGAGTTGGGCAGGGAAACACTCACCGGGGAGCTGTTTTTT
>TRBJ2-3|TRBV10-1|NA|NA
CASSEFAGSTDTQYF
TGCGCCAGCAGTGAGTTCGCGGGTAGCACAGATACGCAGTATTTT
>TRBJ1-1|TRBV11-2|NA|TRBD1
CASSLDGTGGRNTEAFF
TGTGCCAGCAGCTTAGATGGGACAGGGGGTCGGAACACTGAAGCTTTCTTT
>TRBJ2-5|TRBV4-1|NA|NA
CASSTIGLGGETQYF
TGCGCCAGCAGCACTATTGGACTGGGCGGAGAGACCCAGTACTTC
>TRBJ1-1|TRBV7-9|NA|NA
CASSYGLGVDTEAFF
TGTGCCAGCAGCTACGGATTAGGGGTTGATACTGAAGCTTTCTTT
>TRBJ2-3|TRBV7-9|NA|NA
CASRHTLSAPLETDTQYF
TGTGCCAGCAGGCATACGCTCTCGGCACCATTAGAAACAGATACGCAGTATTTT
>TRBJ2-3|TRBV6-6|NA|NA
CASRPDRSGTDTQYF
TGTGCCAGCAGACCCGACAGGAGCGGCACAGATACGCAGTATTTT
>TRBJ1-2|TRBV12-3/TRBV12-4|NA|NA
CASSLPGGVGYTF
TGTGCCAGCAGTTTACCGGGGGGGGTTGGCTACACCTTC
>TRBJ2-2|TRBV27|NA|TRBD1
CASSSLDRELELFF
TGTGCCAGCAGTTCCCTGGACAGGGAATTGGAGCTGTTTTTT
>TRBJ2-2|TRBV7-6|NA|TRBD1
CASSPVGTGATGELFF
TGTGCCAGCAGCCCAGTGGGGACAGGGGCCACCGGGGAGCTGTTTTTT